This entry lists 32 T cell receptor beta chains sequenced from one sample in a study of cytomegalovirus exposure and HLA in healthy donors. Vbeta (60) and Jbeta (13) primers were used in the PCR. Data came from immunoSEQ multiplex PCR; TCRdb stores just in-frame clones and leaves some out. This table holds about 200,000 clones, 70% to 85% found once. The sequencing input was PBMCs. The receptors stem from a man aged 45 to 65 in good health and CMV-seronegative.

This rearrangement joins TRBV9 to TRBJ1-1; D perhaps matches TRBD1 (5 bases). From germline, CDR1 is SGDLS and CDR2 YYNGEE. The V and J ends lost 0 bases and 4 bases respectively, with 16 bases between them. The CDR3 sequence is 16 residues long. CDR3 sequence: CASSVGQGLPSTEAFF. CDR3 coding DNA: TGTGCCAGCAGCGTAGGGCAGGGACTGCCGTCCACTGAAGCTTTCTTT.

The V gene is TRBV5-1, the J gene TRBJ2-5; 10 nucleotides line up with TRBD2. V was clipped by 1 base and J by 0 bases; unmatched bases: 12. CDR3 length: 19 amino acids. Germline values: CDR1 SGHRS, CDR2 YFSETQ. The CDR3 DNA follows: TGCGCCAGCAGCTTGAGCACTAGCGGGACGTTATGGTACCAAGAGACCCAGTACTTC. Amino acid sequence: CASSLSTSGTLWYQETQYF.

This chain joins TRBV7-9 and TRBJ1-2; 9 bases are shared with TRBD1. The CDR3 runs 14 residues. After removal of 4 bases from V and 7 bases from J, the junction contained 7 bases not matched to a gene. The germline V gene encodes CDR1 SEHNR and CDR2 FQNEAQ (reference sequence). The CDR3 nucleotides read TGTGCCAGCAGCTCCGGGACAGGGCTCTCTGGCTACACCTTC. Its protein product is CASSSGTGLSGYTF. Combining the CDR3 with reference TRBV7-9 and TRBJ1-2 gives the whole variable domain DTGVSQNPRHKITKRGQNVTFRCDPISEHNRLYWYRQTLGQGPEFLTYFQNEAQLEKSRLLSDRFSAERPKGSFSTLEIQRTEQGDSAMYLCASSSGTGLSGYTFGSGTRLTVV.

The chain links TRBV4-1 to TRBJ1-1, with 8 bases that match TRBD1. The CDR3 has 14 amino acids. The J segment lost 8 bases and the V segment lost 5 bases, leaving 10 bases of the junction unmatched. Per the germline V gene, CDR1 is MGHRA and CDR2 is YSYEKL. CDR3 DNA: TGCGCCAGCAGCGAGCGAGACAGGGGCATAGAAGCTTTCTTT. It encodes CASSERDRGIEAFF.

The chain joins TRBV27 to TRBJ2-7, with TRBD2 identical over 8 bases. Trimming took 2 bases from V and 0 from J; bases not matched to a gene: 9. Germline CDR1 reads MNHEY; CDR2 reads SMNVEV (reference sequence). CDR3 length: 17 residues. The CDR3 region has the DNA TGTGCCAGCAGTTTAGGGCCCAGGAGCGGGAGCTCCTACGAGCAGTACTTC. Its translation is CASSLGPRSGSSYEQYF.

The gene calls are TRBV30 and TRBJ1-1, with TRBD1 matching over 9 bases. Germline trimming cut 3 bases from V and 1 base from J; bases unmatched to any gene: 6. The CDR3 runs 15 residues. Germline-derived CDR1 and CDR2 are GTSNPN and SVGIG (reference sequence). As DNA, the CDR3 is TGTGCCTGGAGAAGGACAGGGGCCGCGAACACTGAAGCTTTCTTT. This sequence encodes CAWRRTGAANTEAFF. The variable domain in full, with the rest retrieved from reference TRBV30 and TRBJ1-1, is SQTIHQWPATLVQPVGSPLSLECTVEGTSNPNLYWYRQAAGRGLQLLFYSVGIGQISSEVPQNLSASRPQDRQFILSSKKLLLSDSGFYLCAWRRTGAANTEAFFGQGTRLTVV.

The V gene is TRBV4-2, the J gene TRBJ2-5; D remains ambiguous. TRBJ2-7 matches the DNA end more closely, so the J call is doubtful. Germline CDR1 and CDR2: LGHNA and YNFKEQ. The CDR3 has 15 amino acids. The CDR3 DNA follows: TGTGCCAGCAGCCAAGCGAGGTCACCCTCCTACGAGCAGTACTTC. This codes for CASSQARSPSYEQYF.

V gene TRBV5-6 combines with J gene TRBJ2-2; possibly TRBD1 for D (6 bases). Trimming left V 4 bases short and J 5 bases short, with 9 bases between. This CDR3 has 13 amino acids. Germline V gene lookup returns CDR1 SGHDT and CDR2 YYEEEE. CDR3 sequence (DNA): TGTGCCAGCAGCACACAGGGTACCGGGGAGCTGTTTTTT. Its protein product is CASSTQGTGELFF.

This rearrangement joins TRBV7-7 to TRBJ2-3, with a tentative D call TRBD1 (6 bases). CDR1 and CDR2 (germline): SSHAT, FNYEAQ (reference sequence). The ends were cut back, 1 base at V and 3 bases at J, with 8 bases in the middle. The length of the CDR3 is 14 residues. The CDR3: CASSLEQGTDTQYF. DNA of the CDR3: TGTGCCAGCAGCTTAGAACAGGGAACAGATACGCAGTATTTT.

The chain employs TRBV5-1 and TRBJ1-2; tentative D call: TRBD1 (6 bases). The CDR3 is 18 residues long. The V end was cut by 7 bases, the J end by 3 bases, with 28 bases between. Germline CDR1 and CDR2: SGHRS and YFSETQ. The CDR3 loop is CASRNGGGTKGDDYGYTF. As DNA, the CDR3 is TGCGCCAGCCGAAATGGCGGCGGGACTAAGGGGGACGACTATGGCTACACCTTC.

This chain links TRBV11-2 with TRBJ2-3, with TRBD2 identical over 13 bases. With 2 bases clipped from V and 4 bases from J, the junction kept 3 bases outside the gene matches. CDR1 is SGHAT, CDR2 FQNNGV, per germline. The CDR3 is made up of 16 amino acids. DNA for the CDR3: TGTGCCAGCAGCTTATGGACTAGCGGGAGTTCAGATACGCAGTATTTT. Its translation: CASSLWTSGSSDTQYF.

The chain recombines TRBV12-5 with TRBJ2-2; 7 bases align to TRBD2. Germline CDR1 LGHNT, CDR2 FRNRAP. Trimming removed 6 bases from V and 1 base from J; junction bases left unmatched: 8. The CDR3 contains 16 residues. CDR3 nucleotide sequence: TGTGCTAGTGGAACGAGACTAGCTGGGAACACCGGGGAGCTGTTTTTT. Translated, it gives CASGTRLAGNTGELFF.

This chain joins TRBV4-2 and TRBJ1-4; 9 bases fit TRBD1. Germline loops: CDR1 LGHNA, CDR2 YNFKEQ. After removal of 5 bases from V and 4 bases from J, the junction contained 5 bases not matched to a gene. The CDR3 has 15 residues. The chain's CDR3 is CASSSDRGDNEKLFF. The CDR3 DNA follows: TGTGCCAGCAGCTCGGACAGGGGAGATAATGAAAAACTGTTTTTT.

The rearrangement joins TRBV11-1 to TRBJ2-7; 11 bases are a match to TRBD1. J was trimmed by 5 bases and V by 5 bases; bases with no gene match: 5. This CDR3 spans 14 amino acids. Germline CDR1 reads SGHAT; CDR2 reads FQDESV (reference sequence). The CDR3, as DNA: TGTGCCAGCAGCAAGGACAGGGGGCTAGACGAGCAGTACTTC. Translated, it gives CASSKDRGLDEQYF.

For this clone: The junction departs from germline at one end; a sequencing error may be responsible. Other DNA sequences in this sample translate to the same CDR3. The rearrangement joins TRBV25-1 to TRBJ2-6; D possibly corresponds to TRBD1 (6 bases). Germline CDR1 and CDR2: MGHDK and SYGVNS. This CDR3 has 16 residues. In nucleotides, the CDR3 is TGCGCCAGCAAATCTGTCCAGGGGCGAGGGGCCAACGTCCTGACTTTC. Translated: CASKSVQGRGANVLTF.

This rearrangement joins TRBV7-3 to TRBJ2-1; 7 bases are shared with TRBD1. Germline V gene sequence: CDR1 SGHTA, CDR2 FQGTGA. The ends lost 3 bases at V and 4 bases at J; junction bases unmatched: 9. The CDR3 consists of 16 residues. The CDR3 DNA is TGTGCCAGCAGCTTTAACAGGGGAAGGGTTTACAATGAGCAGTTCTTC. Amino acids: CASSFNRGRVYNEQFF.

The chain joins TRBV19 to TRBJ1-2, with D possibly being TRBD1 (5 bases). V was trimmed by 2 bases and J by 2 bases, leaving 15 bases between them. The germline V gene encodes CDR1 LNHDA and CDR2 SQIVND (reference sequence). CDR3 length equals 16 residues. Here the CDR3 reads CASSIIQAGENYGYTF. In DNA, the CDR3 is TGTGCCAGTAGTATAATACAGGCGGGAGAAAACTATGGCTACACCTTC. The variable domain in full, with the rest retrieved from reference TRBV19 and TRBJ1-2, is DGGITQSPKYLFRKEGQNVTLSCEQNLNHDAMYWYRQDPGQGLRLIYYSQIVNDFQKGDIAEGYSVSREKKESFPLTVTSAQKNPTAFYLCASSIIQAGENYGYTFGSGTRLTVV.

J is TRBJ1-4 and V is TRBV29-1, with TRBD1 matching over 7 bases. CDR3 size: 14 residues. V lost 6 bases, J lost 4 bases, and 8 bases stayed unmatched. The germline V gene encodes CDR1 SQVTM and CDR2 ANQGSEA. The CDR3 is CSVNLDRSNEKLFF. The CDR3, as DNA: TGCAGCGTGAACTTGGACAGGAGTAATGAAAAACTGTTTTTT.

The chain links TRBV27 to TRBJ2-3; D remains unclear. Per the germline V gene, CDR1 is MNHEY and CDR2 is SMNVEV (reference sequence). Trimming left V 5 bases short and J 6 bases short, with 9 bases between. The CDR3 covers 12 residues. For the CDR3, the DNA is TGTGCCAGCAGTGCGACCGGGGATACGCAGTATTTT. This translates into CASSATGDTQYF.

CDR3 sequence (DNA): TGTGCCAGCACCCCTTCGGGGGGTAACACCGGGGAGCTGTTTTTT. Protein product: CASTPSGGNTGELFF. The rearrangement uses TRBV6-6 and TRBJ2-2; 7 positions agree with TRBD2. With 7 bases clipped from V and 2 bases from J, the junction kept 7 bases outside the gene matches. The CDR3 is 15 amino acids. CDR1 and CDR2 from the germline V gene are MNHNY and SVGAGI (reference sequence).

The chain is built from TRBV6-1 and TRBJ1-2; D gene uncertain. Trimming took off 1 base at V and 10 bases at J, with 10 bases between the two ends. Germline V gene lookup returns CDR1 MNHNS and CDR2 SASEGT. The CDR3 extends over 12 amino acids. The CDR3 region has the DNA TGTGCCAGCAGTGAAGTTCCAGTCAACTACACCTTC. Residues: CASSEVPVNYTF.

The CDR3 region has the DNA TGTGCCAGCAGCTTAGACTACTACGAGCAGTACTTC. Residues: CASSLDYYEQYF. The chain carries TRBV7-8 and TRBJ2-7; D is unresolved. The CDR3 loop spans 12 amino acids. Per the germline V gene, CDR1 is SGHVS and CDR2 is FQNEAQ. V shed 1 base and J shed 3 bases, with 4 bases lying between them.

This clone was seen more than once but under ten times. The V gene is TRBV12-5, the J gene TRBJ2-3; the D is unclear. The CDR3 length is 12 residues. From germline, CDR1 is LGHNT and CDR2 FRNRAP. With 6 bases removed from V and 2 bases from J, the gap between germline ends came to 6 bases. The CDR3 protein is CASGASTDTQYF. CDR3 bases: TGTGCTAGTGGGGCCTCCACAGATACGCAGTATTTT.

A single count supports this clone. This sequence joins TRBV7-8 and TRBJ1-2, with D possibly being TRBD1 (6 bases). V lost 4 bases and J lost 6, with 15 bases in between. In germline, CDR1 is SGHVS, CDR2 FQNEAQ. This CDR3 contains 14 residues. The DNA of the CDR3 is TGTGCCAGCAGCTCTCTACAGGGCTTGGATGGCTACACCTTC. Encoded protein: CASSSLQGLDGYTF.

The CDR3 is CASSAGTGGLETQYF. The CDR3, as DNA: TGTGCCAGCAGTGCCGGGACAGGGGGTTTAGAGACCCAGTACTTC. This chain uses TRBV6-5 with TRBJ2-5; 11 positions match TRBD1. V shed 5 bases and J 4 bases; nucleotides not matched to a gene: 6. The CDR3 contains 15 residues. CDR1 and CDR2 from the germline V gene are MNHEY and SVGAGI.

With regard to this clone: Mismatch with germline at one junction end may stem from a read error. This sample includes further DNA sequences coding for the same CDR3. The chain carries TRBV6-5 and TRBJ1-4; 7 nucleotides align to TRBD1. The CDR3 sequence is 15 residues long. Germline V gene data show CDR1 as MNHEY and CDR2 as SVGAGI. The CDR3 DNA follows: TGTGCCAGCAGTCGAGACAGGGCTACTAACGAAAAACTGTTTTTT. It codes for CASSRDRATNEKLFF.

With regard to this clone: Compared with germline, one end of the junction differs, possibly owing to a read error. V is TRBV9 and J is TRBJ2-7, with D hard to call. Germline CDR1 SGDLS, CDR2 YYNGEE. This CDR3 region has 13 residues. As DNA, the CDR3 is TGTGCCAGCAGCGTAGCTCTCTCCCACGAGCAGTACTTC. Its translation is CASSVALSHEQYF.

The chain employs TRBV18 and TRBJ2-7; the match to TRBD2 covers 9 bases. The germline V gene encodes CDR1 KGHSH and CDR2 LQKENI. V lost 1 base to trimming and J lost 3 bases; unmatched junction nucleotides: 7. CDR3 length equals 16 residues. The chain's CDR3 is CASSPLLAGKNYEQYF. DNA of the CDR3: TGTGCCAGCTCACCACTACTAGCGGGTAAAAACTACGAGCAGTACTTC.

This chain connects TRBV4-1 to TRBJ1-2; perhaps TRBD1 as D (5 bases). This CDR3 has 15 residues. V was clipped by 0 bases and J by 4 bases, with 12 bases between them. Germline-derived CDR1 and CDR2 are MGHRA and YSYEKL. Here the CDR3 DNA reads TGCGCCAGCAGCCAAGAAAACAGGTGGAGCTATGGCTACACCTTC. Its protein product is CASSQENRWSYGYTF.

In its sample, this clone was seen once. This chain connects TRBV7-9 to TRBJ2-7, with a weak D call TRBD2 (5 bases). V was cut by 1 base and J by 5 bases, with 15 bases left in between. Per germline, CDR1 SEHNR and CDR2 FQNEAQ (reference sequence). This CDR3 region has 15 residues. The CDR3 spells CASSLDGEGVHEQYF. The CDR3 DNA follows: TGTGCCAGCAGCTTAGACGGGGAAGGCGTCCACGAGCAGTACTTC.

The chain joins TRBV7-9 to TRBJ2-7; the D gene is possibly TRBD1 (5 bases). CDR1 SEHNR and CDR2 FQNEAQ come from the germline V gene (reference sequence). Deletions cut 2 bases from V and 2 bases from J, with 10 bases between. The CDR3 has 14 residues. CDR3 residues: CASSLSKGPYEQYF. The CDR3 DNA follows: TGTGCCAGCAGCTTATCAAAGGGGCCCTACGAGCAGTACTTC.

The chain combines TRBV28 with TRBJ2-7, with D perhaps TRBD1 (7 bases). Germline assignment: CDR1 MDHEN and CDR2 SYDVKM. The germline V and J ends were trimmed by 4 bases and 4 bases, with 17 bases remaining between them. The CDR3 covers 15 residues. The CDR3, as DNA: TGTGCCAGCAGTTCACCAGGGGGACTCTCATACGAGCAGTACTTC. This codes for CASSSPGGLSYEQYF.